The next 24 T cell receptor beta chains were all read from a single sample in a study of regulatory T cells in long-lasting Graves disease. To make TCR beta libraries, researchers used iRepertoire HTBI primers and Arm-PCR of CDR3 regions. From the multiplex PCR reads, TCRdb called clonotypes with MiXCR, one entry per CDR3 protein. The sample holds roughly 400,000 distinct CDR3 sequences, less than 25% seen once. Time point meaning: persistent/refractory GD, antithyroid drugs over 5 years with positive TRAb. PBMC-derived RNA was used for the TCR library. This specimen was peripheral blood mononuclear cells (PBMCs), taken when the disease was refractory, from a patient treated with antithyroid drugs. These receptors were collected from a female donor with Graves disease.

This chain uses TRBV10-3 with TRBJ2-7, with 12 bases identical to TRBD2. Germline CDR1 ENHRY, CDR2 SYGVKD. The CDR3 is 15 residues long. V lost 0 bases, J lost 7 bases, and 4 bases stayed unmatched. CDR3 region: CAISESASGRGEQYF. The CDR3 nucleotides read TGTGCCATCAGTGAGTCGGCTAGCGGGAGGGGTGAGCAGTACTTC.

This clonotype was seen a few times. This CDR3 fails to terminate in the conserved phenylalanine or tryptophan, so it likely reflects a read error. Because the CDR3's place on the DNA is in doubt, the DNA is left out and the CDR3 is given as listed by TCRdb. This chain uses TRBV10-1 with TRBJ2-5; the table calls TRBD1, which could not be checked here. The CDR3 is 12 residues long, counting both termini. The germline CDR1 and CDR2 sequences are WNHNN and SYGVQD (reference sequence). The CDR3 sequence is CASRKPPGPICY.

The rearrangement links TRBV4-2 to TRBJ2-7; 12 nucleotides agree with TRBD2. The trim removed 0 bases at V and 5 bases at J, leaving 5 bases unmatched. The germline V gene has CDR1 LGHNA and CDR2 YNFKEQ. This CDR3 comprises 16 residues. The CDR3 sequence is CASSQERTSGINEQYF. The CDR3 coding sequence is TGTGCCAGCAGCCAAGAGAGGACTAGCGGGATTAACGAGCAGTACTTC.

This clonotype was picked up many times. The chain links TRBV28 to TRBJ2-7; TRBD2 matches 9 bases. This CDR3 region has 15 residues. After removal of 3 bases from V and 4 bases from J, the junction contained 7 bases not matched to a gene. The germline V gene encodes CDR1 MDHEN and CDR2 SYDVKM. The CDR3 DNA sequence: TGTGCCAGCAGTTTGTTAGCGGGAGTGATGTACGAGCAGTACTTC. Protein sequence: CASSLLAGVMYEQYF.

This clonotype was detected many times. The rearrangement links TRBV28 to TRBJ2-7, with 8 bases aligning to TRBD2. The CDR3 loop spans 15 amino acids. Trimming removed 5 bases from V and 4 bases from J; junction bases left unmatched: 10. In germline, CDR1 is MDHEN, CDR2 SYDVKM. The CDR3 region is CASSVRAGVGYEQYF. Here the CDR3 DNA reads TGTGCCAGCAGTGTACGAGCGGGAGTTGGTTACGAGCAGTACTTC.

The chain uses TRBV30 and TRBJ1-1; D might be TRBD1 (5 bases). The CDR3 loop spans 12 amino acids. The germline CDR1 and CDR2 sequences are GTSNPN and SVGIG (reference sequence). V lost 4 bases and J lost 7, with 13 bases in between. The CDR3 region is CAWTQWDGEAFF. In nucleotides, the CDR3 is TGTGCCTGGACCCAATGGGACGGTGAAGCTTTCTTT.

This clonotype was seen only a few times. J is TRBJ1-6 and V is TRBV10-3; 7 positions agree with TRBD1. The CDR3 sequence is 14 residues long. Trimming removed 4 bases from V and 8 bases from J; junction bases left unmatched: 5. CDR1 and CDR2 (germline): ENHRY, SYGVKD. In DNA, the CDR3 is TGTGCCATCAGTGGGACAGGAGGAGATTCACCCCTCCACTTT. Translating gives CAISGTGGDSPLHF.

This clonotype was seen many times. CDR3 bases: TGTGCCAGCAGTTTAGGGGACCGGCGTAATGAAAAACTGTTTTTT. The encoded protein is CASSLGDRRNEKLFF. The V and J genes are TRBV28 and TRBJ1-4, with a weak D call TRBD1 (5 bases). Germline-derived CDR1 and CDR2 are MDHEN and SYDVKM. The CDR3 is 15 amino acids. The V end lost 2 bases, the J end lost 4 bases, and 11 bases lay between the germline ends.

This clonotype has ten or more counts. A read error may account for a junction end that differs from germline. The chain recombines TRBV11-2 with TRBJ2-5; TRBD2 matches at 13 bases. CDR1 is SGHAT, CDR2 FQNNGV, per germline. The CDR3 has 15 residues. DNA for the CDR3: TGTGCCAACAGCTCATGGACTAGCGGGGGAGAGACCCAGTACTTC. It specifies CANSSWTSGGETQYF.

The V call is TRBV27, the J call TRBJ2-7; possible D gene TRBD1, 6 bases. The V and J ends lost 8 bases and 3 bases respectively, with 11 bases between them. CDR1 MNHEY and CDR2 SMNVEV come from the germline V gene (reference sequence). The CDR3 is 12 residues long. CDR3 nucleotide sequence: TGTGCCAGCCTGGACAGTCACTACGAGCAGTACTTC. Its protein product is CASLDSHYEQYF.

On this clonotype itself: This may come from a read error, since a much larger clone is one base off. V gene TRBV20-1 combines with J gene TRBJ2-5; TRBD2 might be the D (7 bases). There are 14 residues in the CDR3. Trimming shortened V by 5 bases and J by 3 bases, and 16 bases separated the two germline ends. Per germline, CDR1 DFQATT and CDR2 SNEGSKA (reference sequence). In nucleotides, the CDR3 is TGCAGTGCTCAGAGGGGGGGTAGCGAAGAGACCCAGTACTTC. Translated: CSAQRGGSEETQYF.

A few counts support this clonotype. The chain combines TRBV11-2 with TRBJ2-3; D perhaps matches TRBD2 (5 bases). The CDR3 totals 15 residues. V was clipped by 2 bases and J by 0 bases, with 9 bases between them. Germline V lookup: CDR1 SGHAT, CDR2 FQNNGV. In nucleotides, the CDR3 is TGTGCCAGCAGCTTATTTGGCGGGAGCACAGATACGCAGTATTTT. Protein sequence: CASSLFGGSTDTQYF.

The chain joins TRBV6-5 to TRBJ2-7, with 11 bases lining up with TRBD2. J lost 7 bases, V lost 1 base, and 9 bases had no gene match. CDR3 length equals 16 residues. Germline assignment: CDR1 MNHEY and CDR2 SVGAGI. CDR3 sequence: CASSYLSSGRAWEQYF. In nucleotides, the CDR3 is TGTGCCAGCAGTTACTTGAGTAGCGGGAGGGCATGGGAGCAGTACTTC.

This clonotype showed up many times. J is TRBJ1-1 and V is TRBV27; D is uncertain. Per germline, CDR1 MNHEY and CDR2 SMNVEV (reference sequence). Trimming took off 6 bases at V and 1 base at J, with 12 bases between the two ends. This CDR3 contains 14 residues. The CDR3 coding sequence is TGTGCCAGCAGGATTGGTAGGGAGAACACTGAAGCTTTCTTT. Residues: CASRIGRENTEAFF.

This clonotype was seen many times. The chain combines TRBV11-2 with TRBJ2-5; no definite D call. Per germline, CDR1 SGHAT and CDR2 FQNNGV. Trimming cost V 4 bases and J 4 bases, with 4 bases left between them. CDR3 length: 11 amino acids. CDR3 protein: CASSWTETQYF. The CDR3 coding sequence is TGTGCCAGCAGCTGGACAGAGACCCAGTACTTC.

This clonotype was seen more than once but under ten times. The chain has TRBV9 and TRBJ1-2; tentative D call: TRBD1 (5 bases). Germline loops: CDR1 SGDLS, CDR2 YYNGEE. CDR3 length equals 16 residues. V lost 4 bases, J lost 5 bases, and 21 bases lay in between. The CDR3 coding sequence is TGTGCCAGCAGCCCTAGGTGGGCCAGGGAGTCGTATGGCTACACCTTC. Translating it yields CASSPRWARESYGYTF.

The V call is TRBV6-1, the J call TRBJ2-1; 8 positions match TRBD2. The CDR3 has 16 residues. Germline CDR1 MNHNS, CDR2 SASEGT. The V gene end was trimmed by 0 bases and the J gene end by 6 bases; junction bases not matched to a gene: 7. CDR3 protein: CASSEASSGSGNEQFF. The CDR3, as DNA: TGTGCCAGCAGTGAAGCGTCGAGCGGGAGCGGCAATGAGCAGTTCTTC.

Worth noting for this clonotype: A much larger clonotype is one base distant, so this may be a read error. This chain joins TRBV12-3 or TRBV12-4 and TRBJ2-5; 7 bases match TRBD1. J lost 9 bases, V lost 3 bases, and 13 bases had no gene match. The CDR3 loop spans 15 amino acids. The CDR3 DNA reads TGTGCCAGCAGTTTCACAGGGGCCGTTGTTGAGGCCCAGTACTTC. It codes for CASSFTGAVVEAQYF.

J is TRBJ2-7 and V is TRBV15; no firm D call. This CDR3 is built from 16 residues. The germline CDR1 and CDR2 sequences are LNHNV and YYDKDF (reference sequence). V dropped 0 bases and J dropped 4 bases, with 16 bases sitting between them. The CDR3 spells CATSREPPPGDYEQYF. For the CDR3, the DNA is TGTGCCACCAGCAGAGAGCCTCCGCCTGGGGATTACGAGCAGTACTTC.

The chain recombines TRBV5-1 with TRBJ2-2, with D unclear. The CDR3 runs 14 residues. The V gene's germline CDR1 is SGHRS and CDR2 YFSETQ. V lost 7 bases and J lost 4, with 14 bases in between. The CDR3 bases are TGCGCCAGCTCCCTAGGGCAGGTCACCGGGGAGCTGTTTTTT. Encoded protein: CASSLGQVTGELFF.

This clonotype was detected many times. This rearrangement joins TRBV28 to TRBJ1-5, with TRBD1 identical over 7 bases. The CDR3 contains 15 residues. Germline V lookup: CDR1 MDHEN, CDR2 SYDVKM. V lost 6 bases to trimming and J lost 8 bases; unmatched junction nucleotides: 13. CDR3 sequence: CASRKRQGMKEPQHF. The CDR3, as DNA: TGTGCCAGCAGAAAAAGACAGGGTATGAAAGAGCCCCAGCATTTT. Looking up the rest from reference TRBV28 and TRBJ1-5 gives the full variable domain: DVKVTQSSRYLVKRTGEKVFLECVQDMDHENMFWYRQDPGLGLRLIYFSYDVKMKEKGDIPEGYSVSREKKERFSLILESASTNQTSMYLCASRKRQGMKEPQHFGDGTRLSIL.

In its sample, this clonotype was seen many times. The chain couples TRBV12-3 or TRBV12-4 to TRBJ2-2, with TRBD2 identical over 9 bases. V shed 8 bases, J shed 1 base, and the junction held 5 bases outside the gene matches. This CDR3 is built from 15 residues. CDR3 residues: CASATSGLNTGELFF. The CDR3 DNA reads TGTGCCAGCGCTACTAGCGGGTTGAACACCGGGGAGCTGTTTTTT.

The chain joins TRBV27 to TRBJ2-2; 7 nucleotides align to TRBD1. V lost 10 bases, J lost 1 base, and 6 bases stayed unmatched. Germline V gene sequence: CDR1 MNHEY, CDR2 SMNVEV (reference sequence). This CDR3 has 14 residues. The DNA for the CDR3 is TGTGCCACCACCGGGACAGTGAACACCGGGGAGCTGTTTTTT. Translation: CATTGTVNTGELFF.

This clonotype was seen ten or more times. The CDR3 here is CASMPTGMNTEAFF. The DNA of the CDR3 is TGCGCCAGCATGCCGACAGGGATGAACACTGAAGCTTTCTTT. The chain combines TRBV5-1 with TRBJ1-1, with 7 bases fitting TRBD1. The CDR3 length is 14 residues. Germline trimming cut 6 bases from V and 0 bases from J; bases unmatched to any gene: 5. The V gene's germline CDR1 is SGHRS and CDR2 YFSETQ. Full variable domain (remainder filled in from reference TRBV5-1 and TRBJ1-1): KAGVTQTPRYLIKTRGQQVTLSCSPISGHRSVSWYQQTPGQGLQFLFEYFSETQRNKGNFPGRFSGRQFSNSRSEMNVSTLELGDSALYLCASMPTGMNTEAFFGQGTRLTVV.